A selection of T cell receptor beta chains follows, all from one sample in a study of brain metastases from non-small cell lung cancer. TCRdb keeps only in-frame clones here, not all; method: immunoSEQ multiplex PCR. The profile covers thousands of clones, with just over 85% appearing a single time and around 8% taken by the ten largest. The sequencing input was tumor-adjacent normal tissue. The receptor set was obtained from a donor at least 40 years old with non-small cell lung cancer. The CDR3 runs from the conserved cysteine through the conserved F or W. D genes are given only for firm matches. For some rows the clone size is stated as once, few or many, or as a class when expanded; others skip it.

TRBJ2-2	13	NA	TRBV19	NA	TGTGCCAGTAGTATAGGTGAGACCGGGGAGCTGTTTTTT	CASSIGETGELFF
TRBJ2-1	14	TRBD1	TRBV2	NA	TGTGCCAGCAGGGGGGGGACAGGGAACAATAAGCAGTTCTTC	CASRGGTGNNKQFF
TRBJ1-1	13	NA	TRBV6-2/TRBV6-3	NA	TGTGCCAGCAGTTACTCGATCGGGGTCGAAGCTTTCTTT	CASSYSIGVEAFF
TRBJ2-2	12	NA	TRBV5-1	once	TGCGCCAGCAGCGGGGACACCGGGAAGCTGTTTTTT	CASSGDTGKLFF
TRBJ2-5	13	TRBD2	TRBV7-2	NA	TGTGCCAGCACGGGGGGGGCGTTGGAGACCCAGTACTTC	CASTGGALETQYF
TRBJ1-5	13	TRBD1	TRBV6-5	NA	TGTGCCAGCAGCCCCGGGACAGAAAAGCCCCAGCATTTT	CASSPGTEKPQHF
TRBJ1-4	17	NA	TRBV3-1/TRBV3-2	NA	TGTGCCAGCAGCCAACGGGGCTCAACGGCGGATAATGAAAAACTATTTTTT	CASSQRGSTADNEKLFF
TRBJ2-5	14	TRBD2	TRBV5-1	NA	TGCGCCAGCAGCTTACCTTCTAGCGGAGAGGCCCAGTACTTC	CASSLPSSGEAQYF
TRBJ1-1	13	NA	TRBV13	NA	TGTGCCAGCAGCTTCCGGGAAGGTCCTGAAGCTTTCTTT	CASSFREGPEAFF
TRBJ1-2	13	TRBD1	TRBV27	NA	TGTGCCAGCAGATTGACAGGGAGGGATGGCTACACCTTC	CASRLTGRDGYTF
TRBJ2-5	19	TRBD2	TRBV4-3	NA	TGCGCCAGCAGCCAAGATTCTCCGGGACTAGCGGGGGGTGGTGAGACCCAGTACTTC	CASSQDSPGLAGGGETQYF
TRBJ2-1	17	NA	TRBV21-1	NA	TGTGCCAGCAGCAATCCCGGAACAGGAGAAACCTACAATGAGCAGTTCTTC	CASSNPGTGETYNEQFF
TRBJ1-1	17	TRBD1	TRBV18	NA	TGTGCCAGCTCACCTTCCGGGACAGGGGGCAGGAACACTGAAGCTTTCTTT	CASSPSGTGGRNTEAFF
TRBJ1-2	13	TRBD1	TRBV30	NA	TGTGCCTGGAGTGTGGGACAGGGTGAGGGCTACACCTTC	CAWSVGQGEGYTF
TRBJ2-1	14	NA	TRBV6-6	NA	TGTGCCGCAGGGGAGGGGGGGTCCTACAATGAGCAGTTCTTC	CAAGEGGSYNEQFF
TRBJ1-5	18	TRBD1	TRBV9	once	TGTGCCAGCAGCGTAGGGCCAGGGGGCGAGGGTGGCAATCAGCCCCAGCATTTT	CASSVGPGGEGGNQPQHF
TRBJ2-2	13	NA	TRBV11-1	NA	TGTGCCAGCAGCTCACGCTACACCGGGGAGCTGTTTTTT	CASSSRYTGELFF
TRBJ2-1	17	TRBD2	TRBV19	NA	TGTGCCAGTAGTATCCTCGGGCTAGCGGGGAAGTACAATGAGCAGTTCTTC	CASSILGLAGKYNEQFF
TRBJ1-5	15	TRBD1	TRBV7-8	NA	TGTGCCAGCAGCAAGAAGGACAGGGGGAATCAGCCCCAGCATTTT	CASSKKDRGNQPQHF
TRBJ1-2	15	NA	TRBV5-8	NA	TGTGCCATCAGCCCCCTGAGGGGGTGGATCGATGGCTACACCTTC	CAISPLRGWIDGYTF
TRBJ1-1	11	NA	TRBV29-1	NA	TGCAGCGTTGGAAGGCCGACTGAAGCTTTCTTT	CSVGRPTEAFF
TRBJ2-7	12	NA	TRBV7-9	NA	TGTGCCAGCAGTACAGGGAAGTACGAGCAGTACTTC	CASSTGKYEQYF